The rows below give T cell receptor beta chains drawn from one sample of a study of T cell responses to AZD1222 COVID-19 vaccine. Clones were sequenced by immunoSEQ multiplex PCR, and TCRdb holds only the in-frame ones, with some missing. Of over 120,000 clones in the sample, about 92% are singletons; the top ten hold roughly 3.3%. The source material was peripheral blood, sampled 28 days after the second AZD1222 dose. The receptors were sampled from an adult who received the AZD1222 COVID-19 vaccine. CDR3s include the opening cysteine and the closing phenylalanine or tryptophan. The D gene is left open where the match is weak. Size is stated for part of the rows, as once, few or many counts, or as a class when the clone is expanded.

cdr3_nt: TGTGCCAGCAGGGCAGGGGAAACAACTAATGAAAAACTGTTTTTT
cdr3_aa: CASRAGETTNEKLFF
d_call: NA
j_call: TRBJ1-4
v_call: TRBV11-2
clone_size: NA

cdr3_nt: TGTGCCAGCGGGGAGTATGGCTACACCTTC
cdr3_aa: CASGEYGYTF
d_call: NA
j_call: TRBJ1-2
v_call: TRBV2
clone_size: NA

cdr3_nt: TGCGCCAGCAGCTTGGATCCAGGGCGCAATCAGCCCCAGCATTTT
cdr3_aa: CASSLDPGRNQPQHF
d_call: NA
j_call: TRBJ1-5
v_call: TRBV5-1
clone_size: once

cdr3_nt: TGTGCCAGCAGTGGGGGACAGCTGATAAACACTGAAGCTTTCTTT
cdr3_aa: CASSGGQLINTEAFF
d_call: TRBD1
j_call: TRBJ1-1
v_call: TRBV6-2/TRBV6-3
clone_size: NA

cdr3_nt: TGTGCCAGCAGCCTCGGATTCCAGGGTACCTTCTCCTACGAGCAGTACTTC
cdr3_aa: CASSLGFQGTFSYEQYF
d_call: NA
j_call: TRBJ2-7
v_call: TRBV5-6
clone_size: NA

cdr3_nt: TGCGCCAGCAGCTCCGACAGGGGGCAGGGCTATGGCTACACCTTC
cdr3_aa: CASSSDRGQGYGYTF
d_call: TRBD1
j_call: TRBJ1-2
v_call: TRBV5-1
clone_size: NA

cdr3_nt: TGTGCCATTCGGGTGGGCAGGGACACTGAAGCTTTCTTT
cdr3_aa: CAIRVGRDTEAFF
d_call: NA
j_call: TRBJ1-1
v_call: TRBV27
clone_size: NA

cdr3_nt: TGTGCCAGCAGCTTTACAGGCCCTAGCTCCTACGAGCAGTACTTC
cdr3_aa: CASSFTGPSSYEQYF
d_call: NA
j_call: TRBJ2-7
v_call: TRBV7-2
clone_size: NA

cdr3_nt: TGTGCCAGCAGCGTAGTCAGTCAGGGTGAGGCCTATGAGCAGTTCTTC
cdr3_aa: CASSVVSQGEAYEQFF
d_call: NA
j_call: TRBJ2-1
v_call: TRBV9
clone_size: NA

cdr3_nt: TGTGCCAGCAGTTCCTACACCGCACGAGGGACTGAAGCTTTCTTT
cdr3_aa: CASSSYTARGTEAFF
d_call: NA
j_call: TRBJ1-1
v_call: TRBV6-5
clone_size: NA

cdr3_nt: TGTGCCAGCAGCCCAACAGAGAACACTGAAGCTTTCTTT
cdr3_aa: CASSPTENTEAFF
d_call: NA
j_call: TRBJ1-1
v_call: TRBV28
clone_size: NA

cdr3_nt: TGTGCCAGCAGCCCCAACTCGTATAGCAATCAGCCCCAGCATTTT
cdr3_aa: CASSPNSYSNQPQHF
d_call: NA
j_call: TRBJ1-5
v_call: TRBV7-9
clone_size: NA

cdr3_nt: TGTGCCAGCAGCTTAGTGGAACAGGGCTATGGCTACACCTTC
cdr3_aa: CASSLVEQGYGYTF
d_call: NA
j_call: TRBJ1-2
v_call: TRBV7-8
clone_size: NA

cdr3_nt: TGTGCCAGTAGTGAGTACAGGGACACTGAAGCTTTCTTT
cdr3_aa: CASSEYRDTEAFF
d_call: NA
j_call: TRBJ1-1
v_call: TRBV19
clone_size: NA

cdr3_nt: TGTGCCAGCAGTGTAGCGGAGGGTTTTGGTAATGAGCAGTTCTTC
cdr3_aa: CASSVAEGFGNEQFF
d_call: NA
j_call: TRBJ2-1
v_call: TRBV2
clone_size: NA

cdr3_nt: TGTGCCAGTAGTTTCACAGTATTGAACACTGAAGCTTTCTTT
cdr3_aa: CASSFTVLNTEAFF
d_call: NA
j_call: TRBJ1-1
v_call: TRBV19
clone_size: once

cdr3_nt: TGTGCCAGCAGCCTATCCTATGGGACAGGGGGGAGCTACGAGCAGTACTTC
cdr3_aa: CASSLSYGTGGSYEQYF
d_call: TRBD1
j_call: TRBJ2-7
v_call: TRBV7-9
clone_size: NA

cdr3_nt: TGTGCCAGCAGCTGGGACAGCACAGATACGCAGTATTTT
cdr3_aa: CASSWDSTDTQYF
d_call: NA
j_call: TRBJ2-3
v_call: TRBV7-9
clone_size: NA

cdr3_nt: TGTGCCAGCAGCTTGGATCTGAACAGGCTCGTCGGAGGCACCATATATTTT
cdr3_aa: CASSLDLNRLVGGTIYF
d_call: NA
j_call: TRBJ1-3
v_call: TRBV5-5
clone_size: NA

cdr3_nt: TGTGCCAGCAGCCAAGATGGCTCAGCCTACGAGCAGTACTTC
cdr3_aa: CASSQDGSAYEQYF
d_call: NA
j_call: TRBJ2-7
v_call: TRBV14
clone_size: NA

cdr3_nt: TGTGCCAGCAGCCTTCCTAACACAGATACGCAGTATTTT
cdr3_aa: CASSLPNTDTQYF
d_call: NA
j_call: TRBJ2-3
v_call: TRBV7-9
clone_size: NA

cdr3_nt: TGCGCCAGCAGCTTGTCCGGGACAGAGAGGTTCGGGGAGCTGTTTTTT
cdr3_aa: CASSLSGTERFGELFF
d_call: TRBD1
j_call: TRBJ2-2
v_call: TRBV5-1
clone_size: NA

cdr3_nt: TGCAGTGCTAGTGGGGTCCTAGCGGGACGGGTGGCAGATACGCAGTATTTT
cdr3_aa: CSASGVLAGRVADTQYF
d_call: TRBD2
j_call: TRBJ2-3
v_call: TRBV20-1
clone_size: few

cdr3_nt: TGTGCCACCAGTGGAAGTGGCACAGATACGCAGTATTTT
cdr3_aa: CATSGSGTDTQYF
d_call: NA
j_call: TRBJ2-3
v_call: TRBV24-1
clone_size: NA

cdr3_nt: TGTGCCAGCAGCCCCAGTAGCGGGAGTCACCAAGAGACCCAGTACTTC
cdr3_aa: CASSPSSGSHQETQYF
d_call: TRBD2
j_call: TRBJ2-5
v_call: TRBV7-9
clone_size: NA

cdr3_nt: TGTGCCAGCTCACCACGGGTTGGGACAGGGTTCTCTGGGGCCAACGTCCTGACTTTC
cdr3_aa: CASSPRVGTGFSGANVLTF
d_call: TRBD1
j_call: TRBJ2-6
v_call: TRBV18
clone_size: NA

cdr3_nt: TGTGCCAGCAGTTTAACCAGGGGTGGGTCTGGAAACACCATATATTTT
cdr3_aa: CASSLTRGGSGNTIYF
d_call: NA
j_call: TRBJ1-3
v_call: TRBV27
clone_size: NA

cdr3_nt: TGTGCCAGCAGGTCGGGGGGCGATGAAAAACTGTTTTTT
cdr3_aa: CASRSGGDEKLFF
d_call: NA
j_call: TRBJ1-4
v_call: TRBV12-3/TRBV12-4
clone_size: NA

cdr3_nt: TGCGCCAGCAGCCCCGCCCAGAGGACAGAGCCCCAAGAGACCCAGTACTTC
cdr3_aa: CASSPAQRTEPQETQYF
d_call: NA
j_call: TRBJ2-5
v_call: TRBV5-1
clone_size: NA

cdr3_nt: TGTGCCAGCAGTCAATGGGGTACAGGGGGCGCGTCAGAAGCTTTCTTT
cdr3_aa: CASSQWGTGGASEAFF
d_call: TRBD1
j_call: TRBJ1-1
v_call: TRBV28
clone_size: NA

cdr3_nt: TGTGCCAGCAGCCAACCCCCCGGGGATCAGCCCCAGCATTTT
cdr3_aa: CASSQPPGDQPQHF
d_call: NA
j_call: TRBJ1-5
v_call: TRBV28
clone_size: NA

cdr3_nt: TGTGCCAGCAGCTTAGAAGGGGGCCTTAATGAAAAACTGTTTTTT
cdr3_aa: CASSLEGGLNEKLFF
d_call: TRBD1
j_call: TRBJ1-4
v_call: TRBV7-9
clone_size: once

cdr3_nt: TGTGCCACCAGGGACAGGGTCGTTGAAAAACTGTTTTTT
cdr3_aa: CATRDRVVEKLFF
d_call: TRBD1
j_call: TRBJ1-4
v_call: TRBV19
clone_size: NA

cdr3_nt: TGCGCCAGCAGCCCGGAATTTGGGGAGTCCTACGAGCAGTACTTC
cdr3_aa: CASSPEFGESYEQYF
d_call: NA
j_call: TRBJ2-7
v_call: TRBV4-3
clone_size: medium-sized

cdr3_nt: TGCAGCGTTTCGGGGGGAGTCCTCTCCTACGAGCAGTACTTC
cdr3_aa: CSVSGGVLSYEQYF
d_call: TRBD2
j_call: TRBJ2-7
v_call: TRBV29-1
clone_size: NA

cdr3_nt: TGTGCCTGGAGTGTACTTAGGGAAAAACTGTTTTTT
cdr3_aa: CAWSVLREKLFF
d_call: NA
j_call: TRBJ1-4
v_call: TRBV30
clone_size: NA

cdr3_nt: TGTGCCAGCAGTTACTTGGGGGGAGCCGGGCAGCCCCAGCATTTT
cdr3_aa: CASSYLGGAGQPQHF
d_call: NA
j_call: TRBJ1-5
v_call: TRBV6-2/TRBV6-3
clone_size: NA

cdr3_nt: TGTGCCAGCAGCTTGGTTCAGGGGGATAGCGGGGAGCTGTTTTTT
cdr3_aa: CASSLVQGDSGELFF
d_call: TRBD1
j_call: TRBJ2-2
v_call: TRBV5-4
clone_size: NA

cdr3_nt: TGTGCCAGCAGCCGTCAAGGGGTTGGGAGGACTGAAGCTTTCTTT
cdr3_aa: CASSRQGVGRTEAFF
d_call: NA
j_call: TRBJ1-1
v_call: TRBV28
clone_size: NA

cdr3_nt: TGCGCCAGCAGCCCGCGCGGGGGGGGCAATGAAGCTTTCTTT
cdr3_aa: CASSPRGGGNEAFF
d_call: NA
j_call: TRBJ1-1
v_call: TRBV5-1
clone_size: NA

cdr3_nt: TGTGCCAGCAGTCCTTTTTACAGGGGCTACAATGAGCAGTTCTTC
cdr3_aa: CASSPFYRGYNEQFF
d_call: NA
j_call: TRBJ2-1
v_call: TRBV21-1
clone_size: NA

cdr3_nt: TGTGCCAGCAGAGCACCGGGACAGGAACACGGGGAGCTGTTTTTT
cdr3_aa: CASRAPGQEHGELFF
d_call: TRBD1
j_call: TRBJ2-2
v_call: TRBV7-9
clone_size: once

cdr3_nt: TGTGCCAGCTCACCACCGTCTAGTAGATATGGCTACACCTTC
cdr3_aa: CASSPPSSRYGYTF
d_call: NA
j_call: TRBJ1-2
v_call: TRBV18
clone_size: NA

cdr3_nt: TGTGCCAGCAGTTTCCAGGCGGCGAACACCGGGGAGCTGTTTTTT
cdr3_aa: CASSFQAANTGELFF
d_call: NA
j_call: TRBJ2-2
v_call: TRBV27
clone_size: NA

cdr3_nt: TGTGCCAGCAGTTTTGTCGCGCCGAACACTGAAGCTTTCTTT
cdr3_aa: CASSFVAPNTEAFF
d_call: NA
j_call: TRBJ1-1
v_call: TRBV28
clone_size: few

cdr3_nt: TGTGCCAGCAGTTGGGGACAGAACTATGGCTACACCTTC
cdr3_aa: CASSWGQNYGYTF
d_call: TRBD1
j_call: TRBJ1-2
v_call: TRBV27
clone_size: NA

cdr3_nt: TGTGCCAGCAGTTTATTCAGCCCAAATCAGCCCCAGCATTTT
cdr3_aa: CASSLFSPNQPQHF
d_call: NA
j_call: TRBJ1-5
v_call: TRBV28
clone_size: NA

cdr3_nt: TGTGCCAGCTCACCACCCGACAGGGGGCACGGCTACACCTTC
cdr3_aa: CASSPPDRGHGYTF
d_call: TRBD1
j_call: TRBJ1-2
v_call: TRBV18
clone_size: few

cdr3_nt: TGCAGCGTTGAGGCCAGCTCCTACAATGAGCAGTTCTTC
cdr3_aa: CSVEASSYNEQFF
d_call: NA
j_call: TRBJ2-1
v_call: TRBV29-1
clone_size: NA

cdr3_nt: TGTGCCAGCAGTGATGGACAGGCACGGACTGGAAAACTGTTTTTT
cdr3_aa: CASSDGQARTGKLFF
d_call: TRBD1
j_call: TRBJ1-4
v_call: TRBV25-1
clone_size: NA